Below are 5 T cell receptor beta chains sequenced from a single sample in a study of T-cell reconstitution after alpha-beta-depleted transplantation in children. Unique molecular identifiers were incorporated during preparation of the TCRbeta library. TCRdb fed the PCR reads into MiXCR, producing one record per CDR3 protein. The data contain roughly 790,000 distinct CDR3 sequences, approximately 15% of them seen just once; the ten biggest clones take up around 5%. Sequencing used PBMCs, mostly from graft donor cells, obtained 360 days after TCRalphabeta/CD19-depleted stem cell transplant. These receptors originate from a male patient younger than 18 who had a stem cell transplant for acute lymphoblastic leukemia, so the T cells may come from the graft donor.

This clonotype was seen repeatedly, ten times or more. The rearrangement uses TRBV29-1 and TRBJ2-1; no definite D call. V was pared by 4 bases and J by 10 bases, with 20 bases between. The CDR3 contains 14 residues. Germline CDR1 SQVTM, CDR2 ANQGSEA. Here the CDR3 DNA reads TGCAGCGTTGCTAAGGGTACAATGAGCAGAGAGCAGTTCTTC. This gives the protein CSVAKGTMSREQFF.

This clonotype was seen more than once but under ten times. J is TRBJ2-3 and V is TRBV3-1; TRBD2 matches 9 bases. The CDR3 runs 15 residues. Germline CDR1 reads LGHDT; CDR2 reads YNNKEL (reference sequence). The V and J ends lost 8 bases and 2 bases, in that order; junction bases with no gene match: 8. DNA of the CDR3: TGTGCCAGCGGGTATAGCGGGAGTCTCACAGATACGCAGTATTTT. Translation: CASGYSGSLTDTQYF.

The rearrangement joins TRBV7-2 to TRBJ2-1, with D perhaps matching TRBD1 or TRBD2 (5 bases each). The CDR3 contains 15 residues. Germline lookup yields CDR1 SGHTA and CDR2 FQGNSA. Trimming removed 2 bases from V and 2 bases from J, with 10 bases in between. CDR3 sequence: CASSLFGGAYNEQFF. The CDR3 region has the DNA TGTGCCAGCAGCTTATTTGGGGGAGCCTACAATGAGCAGTTCTTC. The whole variable domain, filled in from reference TRBV7-2 and TRBJ2-1, reads GAGVSQSPSNKVTEKGKDVELRCDPISGHTALYWYRQSLGQGLEFLIYFQGNSAPDKSGLPSDRFSAERTGGSVSTLTIQRTQQEDSAVYLCASSLFGGAYNEQFFGPGTRLTVL.

The sample holds a few counts of this clonotype. The chain recombines TRBV7-8 with TRBJ1-5; D unresolved. The CDR3 has 13 amino acids. Germline V CDR1 and CDR2: SGHVS, FQNEAQ. V was shortened by 7 bases and J by 0 bases, with 7 bases between the two germline ends. DNA for the CDR3: TGTGCCAGCACCAGAAATAGCAATCAGCCCCAGCATTTT. This gives the protein CASTRNSNQPQHF. The whole variable domain, filled in from reference TRBV7-8 and TRBJ1-5, reads GAGVSQSPRYKVAKRGQDVALRCDPISGHVSLFWYQQALGQGPEFLTYFQNEAQLDKSGLPSDRFFAERPEGSVSTLKIQRTQQEDSAVYLCASTRNSNQPQHFGDGTRLSIL.

The chain uses TRBV29-1 and TRBJ2-3; no clear D. CDR3 size: 16 residues. V was clipped by 4 bases and J by 0 bases, with 17 bases between them. From germline, CDR1 is SQVTM and CDR2 ANQGSEA. The CDR3 loop is CSVVIRPPSSTDTQYF. CDR3 coding DNA: TGCAGCGTTGTGATCAGGCCGCCCTCTAGCACAGATACGCAGTATTTT.